Each of the 22 T cell receptor beta chains below was sequenced from the same sample in a study of blood T cell repertoires in COVID-19. Assay: immunoSEQ multiplex PCR; the TCRdb copy retains only in-frame clones and omits some. The sample shows about 50,000 clones, approximately 85% of them seen only once. The sample was peripheral blood. Source of these receptors: a man aged 55 to 70 with acute or convalescent COVID-19.

The rearrangement uses TRBV9 and TRBJ2-7; TRBD1 aligns across 8 bases. V dropped 2 bases and J dropped 2; count of bases not matched to a gene: 3. In germline, CDR1 is SGDLS, CDR2 YYNGEE. This CDR3 is built from 14 residues. The CDR3 loop is CASSVGQGTYEQYF. The CDR3 DNA follows: TGTGCCAGCAGCGTCGGACAGGGAACCTACGAGCAGTACTTC.

The V and J genes are TRBV5-6 and TRBJ1-2, with unresolved D. Deletions cut 5 bases from V and 7 bases from J, with 15 bases between. CDR1 is SGHDT and CDR2 is YYEEEE in the germline V gene. CDR3 length: 13 residues. The CDR3 region has the DNA TGTGCCAGCAGTTACCGAGGTATTGGTGGCTACACCTTC. It codes for CASSYRGIGGYTF.

In nucleotides, the CDR3 is TGTGCCAGCAGTTTAGGGACAGGGGCGAACACCGGGGAGCTGTTTTTT. Encoded protein: CASSLGTGANTGELFF. The V and J genes are TRBV28 and TRBJ2-2, with 10 bases identical to TRBD1. V lost 2 bases and J lost 0; bases outside the gene matches: 0. The CDR3 extends over 16 amino acids. CDR1 is MDHEN and CDR2 is SYDVKM in the germline V gene.

The chain combines TRBV27 with TRBJ2-7; 10 bases align to TRBD1. The ends lost 5 bases at V and 3 bases at J; junction bases unmatched: 1. There are 13 residues in the CDR3. Germline-derived CDR1 and CDR2 are MNHEY and SMNVEV (reference sequence). The CDR3 DNA sequence: TGTGCCAGCAGTAGGGACAGGGGCTACGAGCAGTACTTC. Translating gives CASSRDRGYEQYF.

CDR3 loop: CASSPLPGGEQYF. In DNA form, the CDR3 reads TGTGCCAGCAGTCCCCTCCCAGGGGGCGAGCAGTACTTC. The chain employs TRBV28 and TRBJ2-7; 7 nucleotides line up with TRBD1. The CDR3 sequence is 13 residues long. V lost 5 bases and J lost 6; bases outside the gene matches: 7. CDR1 MDHEN and CDR2 SYDVKM come from the germline V gene.

The chain carries TRBV28 and TRBJ2-4, with D maybe TRBD1 (5 bases). This CDR3 is 16 amino acids long. The V gene lost 5 bases and the J gene lost 0 bases, with 14 bases spanning the gap. From germline, CDR1 is MDHEN and CDR2 SYDVKM. The CDR3 nucleotides read TGTGCCAGCAGTCCCCTCGACAGATTAGCCAAAAACATTCAGTACTTC. This codes for CASSPLDRLAKNIQYF.

The chain is built from TRBV5-5 and TRBJ1-2; D unclear. The CDR3 has 14 amino acids. The germline V and J ends were trimmed by 1 base and 4 bases, with 11 bases remaining between them. Germline CDR1 and CDR2: SGHKS and YYEKEE (reference sequence). CDR3 coding DNA: TGTGCCAGCAGCTTGCTATTAGCGGGCTATGGCTACACCTTC. Amino acids: CASSLLLAGYGYTF.

The chain couples TRBV19 to TRBJ2-1, with D possibly matching TRBD2 (5 bases). The CDR3 has 16 amino acids. V was trimmed by 4 bases and J by 4 bases, leaving 17 bases between them. The germline gives CDR1 LNHDA, CDR2 SQIVND (reference sequence). The CDR3, as DNA: TGTGCCAGTAGTAGGGTAGGAGGAATCGGTTACAATGAGCAGTTCTTC. Amino acids: CASSRVGGIGYNEQFF. Supplemented by reference TRBV19 and TRBJ2-1, the full variable domain reads DGGITQSPKYLFRKEGQNVTLSCEQNLNHDAMYWYRQDPGQGLRLIYYSQIVNDFQKGDIAEGYSVSREKKESFPLTVTSAQKNPTAFYLCASSRVGGIGYNEQFFGPGTRLTVL.

CDR3 amino acids: CATSGIGDGTSASTDTQYF. Written as DNA, the CDR3 is TGTGCCACCAGTGGGATTGGAGACGGGACTAGCGCTAGCACAGATACGCAGTATTTT. This chain joins TRBV24-1 and TRBJ2-3; 10 bases are shared with TRBD2. From germline, CDR1 is KGHDR and CDR2 SFDVKD. The V gene end was trimmed by 5 bases and the J gene end by 0 bases; junction bases not matched to a gene: 13. CDR3 size: 19 residues.

This chain joins TRBV7-6 and TRBJ2-7, with 7 bases aligning to TRBD2. Trimming at V came to 5 bases and at J to 3 bases, leaving 7 bases not matched to a gene. The CDR3 is 14 residues long. Germline V gene data show CDR1 as SGHVS and CDR2 as FNYEAQ. CDR3 sequence: CASSVTSSGYEQYF. In DNA form, the CDR3 reads TGTGCCAGCAGCGTAACGTCTAGCGGCTACGAGCAGTACTTC.

The chain joins TRBV4-1 to TRBJ1-1; 8 nucleotides align to TRBD1. V was pared by 0 bases and J by 1 base, with 10 bases of the junction left unmatched. The CDR3 has 18 residues. In germline, CDR1 is MGHRA, CDR2 YSYEKL. The CDR3 region is CASSQDWSGTGTNTEAFF. CDR3 DNA: TGCGCCAGCAGCCAAGATTGGTCCGGGACAGGAACGAACACTGAAGCTTTCTTT.

This clone showed up just once. CDR3 nucleotides: TGTGCCAGCAGCCAAGATCGGCCAGTAGCGCCCCAGCATTTT. Residues: CASSQDRPVAPQHF. The rearrangement uses TRBV14 and TRBJ1-5, with D hard to call. The germline CDR1 and CDR2 sequences are SGHDN and FVKESK. The CDR3 runs to 14 residues. V shed 0 bases and J shed 9 bases, with 12 bases lying between them.

Concerning this clone: An end of the junction differs from the germline gene, which may be a read error. This chain joins TRBV28 and TRBJ2-2, with D possibly TRBD2 on 5 matching bases. The CDR3 loop spans 12 amino acids. Germline CDR1 MDHEN, CDR2 SYDVKM. DNA for the CDR3: TGTGCCAGCAGTTTGAACACCGGGGAGTTGTTTTTT. Its translation: CASSLNTGELFF.

The chain has TRBV18 and TRBJ2-7, with 9 bases lining up with TRBD1. Trimming cost V 3 bases and J 4 bases; bases outside gene matches: 4. The CDR3 has 14 amino acids. Germline assignment: CDR1 KGHSH and CDR2 LQKENI. The CDR3 sequence is CASSPADRGYEQYF. CDR3 DNA sequence: TGTGCCAGCTCACCTGCGGACAGGGGTTACGAGCAGTACTTC.

The rearrangement uses TRBV4-1 and TRBJ2-1, with 8 bases identical to TRBD1. V shed 5 bases, J shed 5 bases, and the junction held 11 bases outside the gene matches. CDR1 is MGHRA, CDR2 YSYEKL, per germline. This CDR3 has 16 amino acids. The CDR3 coding sequence is TGCGCCAGCAGCTCCCGTCCAGGGGGCGCCCACAATGAGCAGTTCTTC. The encoded protein is CASSSRPGGAHNEQFF.

This clone was observed once. This chain connects TRBV25-1 to TRBJ1-2; 9 nucleotides align to TRBD1. Trimming cost V 2 bases and J 6 bases; bases outside gene matches: 4. Germline V gene sequence: CDR1 MGHDK, CDR2 SYGVNS. CDR3 length equals 14 residues. This CDR3 is CASSEPDRGHGYTF. CDR3 DNA sequence: TGTGCCAGCAGTGAACCGGACAGGGGCCATGGCTACACCTTC.

J is TRBJ2-1 and V is TRBV7-8; maybe TRBD1 (5 bases). Germline V gene data show CDR1 as SGHVS and CDR2 as FQNEAQ. V lost 1 base, J lost 7 bases, and 11 bases lay in between. The CDR3 is made up of 14 amino acids. In DNA form, the CDR3 reads TGTGCCAGCAGCTTAGAAGGGGTTAGGAATGAGCAGTTCTTC. It encodes CASSLEGVRNEQFF. The entire variable domain, with the rest obtained from reference TRBV7-8 and TRBJ2-1, is as follows: GAGVSQSPRYKVAKRGQDVALRCDPISGHVSLFWYQQALGQGPEFLTYFQNEAQLDKSGLPSDRFFAERPEGSVSTLKIQRTQQEDSAVYLCASSLEGVRNEQFFGPGTRLTVL.

The chain recombines TRBV21-1 with TRBJ1-1. TRBV21-1 is an annotated pseudogene. CDR3 length: 15 residues. In DNA, the CDR3 is TGTGCCAGCAGCAAAGTTAGCGAGGGATTAACTGAAGCTTTCTTT. This codes for CASSKVSEGLTEAFF.

The chain carries TRBV14 and TRBJ2-2; a weak D match, TRBD1 (6 bases). Trimming cost V 6 bases and J 5 bases, with 16 bases left between them. There are 15 residues in the CDR3. CDR1 SGHDN and CDR2 FVKESK come from the germline V gene. CDR3 sequence: CASSPDRLRTGELFF. CDR3 in DNA: TGTGCCAGCAGTCCAGACAGGTTAAGAACCGGGGAGCTGTTTTTT. Full variable domain (outside the CDR3, taken from reference TRBV14 and TRBJ2-2): EAGVTQFPSHSVIEKGQTVTLRCDPISGHDNLYWYRRVMGKEIKFLLHFVKESKQDESGMPNNRFLAERTGGTYSTLKVQPAELEDSGVYFCASSPDRLRTGELFFGEGSRLTVL.

The gene calls are TRBV11-2 and TRBJ1-1; D is uncertain. This CDR3 is 14 amino acids long. With 7 bases removed from V and 3 bases from J, the gap between germline ends came to 15 bases. From germline, CDR1 is SGHAT and CDR2 FQNNGV. The CDR3 nucleotides read TGTGCCAGCACCTTCGGACTAAGGGACACTGAAGCTTTCTTT. It specifies CASTFGLRDTEAFF.

V usage is TRBV5-8 and J usage is TRBJ1-1; 7 nucleotides line up with TRBD1. The CDR3 has 15 amino acids. Trimming removed 4 bases from V and 3 bases from J; junction bases left unmatched: 9. Germline CDR1 reads SGHTS; CDR2 reads YDEGEE. The CDR3 sequence is CASSPRGGGDTEAFF. Written as DNA, the CDR3 is TGTGCCAGCAGCCCGCGTGGAGGGGGCGACACTGAAGCTTTCTTT.

The V call is TRBV21-1, the J call TRBJ2-7; the D call TRBD2 from the table was never checked on the DNA. TRBV21-1 is assigned pseudogene status. CDR3 length: 14 amino acids. The CDR3 DNA reads TGTGCCAGCAGCAAATGGAGGAGCTCCTACGAGCAGTACTTC. Encoded protein: CASSKWRSSYEQYF.